These 21 T cell receptor beta chains came from one sample sequenced in a study of T cell clonotyping in hematopoietic cell transplantation. Measured with immunoSEQ multiplex PCR; TCRdb has only the in-frame clones, and not every one. The sample has roughly 37,000 clones, about 87% seen once. The sequencing sample was made of peripheral blood mononuclear cells. The source is a woman between 40 and 50 years old in good health. Some clones in this sample may be carry-over from other donors' samples.

This sequence joins TRBV25-1 and TRBJ1-5, with TRBD1 identical over 11 bases. This CDR3 has 14 amino acids. The V and J ends lost 9 bases and 5 bases, in that order; junction bases with no gene match: 6. In germline, CDR1 is MGHDK, CDR2 SYGVNS. The CDR3 is CASRGQGVDQPQHF. In DNA, the CDR3 is TGTGCCAGTAGGGGACAGGGGGTCGATCAGCCCCAGCATTTT.

This chain joins TRBV27 and TRBJ2-5; a possible D gene is TRBD1 (6 bases). Germline CDR1 MNHEY, CDR2 SMNVEV (reference sequence). The V end lost 6 bases, the J end lost 4 bases, and 18 bases lay between the germline ends. This CDR3 is built from 15 residues. CDR3 in amino acids: CASSFRGVPRETQYF. CDR3 nucleotides: TGTGCCAGCAGCTTCAGGGGTGTGCCCCGAGAGACCCAGTACTTC.

This clone appeared a few times. The genes are TRBV6-5 and TRBJ1-3; D unresolved. This CDR3 is built from 14 residues. V was pared by 0 bases and J by 0 bases, with 3 bases between. Germline V CDR1 and CDR2: MNHEY, SVGAGI. The CDR3 DNA follows: TGTGCCAGCAGTTACTCAGTCTCTGGAAACACCATATATTTT. Its protein product is CASSYSVSGNTIYF.

The rearrangement joins TRBV27 to TRBJ1-3; D unclear. Germline values: CDR1 MNHEY, CDR2 SMNVEV (reference sequence). The CDR3 is 13 residues long. V lost 6 bases to trimming and J lost 0 bases, with 6 bases between them. In DNA form, the CDR3 reads TGTGCCAGCAGCCTCCTCTCTGGAAACACCATATATTTT. Protein sequence: CASSLLSGNTIYF.

The DNA of the CDR3 is TGTGCCAGCGGGACGGTAAACACTGAAGCTTTCTTT. This encodes CASGTVNTEAFF. The V and J genes are TRBV28 and TRBJ1-1; D possibly corresponds to TRBD1 (5 bases). Germline assignment: CDR1 MDHEN and CDR2 SYDVKM. The length of the CDR3 is 12 residues. With 8 bases removed from V and 2 bases from J, the gap between germline ends came to 9 bases. Full variable domain (remainder filled in from reference TRBV28 and TRBJ1-1): DVKVTQSSRYLVKRTGEKVFLECVQDMDHENMFWYRQDPGLGLRLIYFSYDVKMKEKGDIPEGYSVSREKKERFSLILESASTNQTSMYLCASGTVNTEAFFGQGTRLTVV.

As for this clone: One end of the junction does not line up with germline, which may come from a read error. The rearrangement uses TRBV7-7 and TRBJ2-7; 9 bases match TRBD1. The CDR3 runs to 13 residues. Germline V gives CDR1 SSHAT, CDR2 FNYEAQ (reference sequence). Written as DNA, the CDR3 is TGTGCTAGCAGTCCGGACAGGGGCTGGGAGCAGTACTTC. It yields the protein CASSPDRGWEQYF.

The V and J genes are TRBV4-1 and TRBJ1-2; 8 nucleotides align to TRBD1. The ends lost 4 bases at V and 2 bases at J; junction bases unmatched: 3. Germline assignment: CDR1 MGHRA and CDR2 YSYEKL. The CDR3 consists of 14 residues. The CDR3 nucleotides are TGCGCCAGCAGCCCGAGGACAGGGAACTATGGCTACACCTTC. This sequence encodes CASSPRTGNYGYTF.

This chain uses TRBV14 with TRBJ2-7; TRBD2 might be the D (7 bases). CDR1 is SGHDN and CDR2 is FVKESK in the germline V gene. The CDR3 is 15 residues long. Between the trimmed V and J ends, which lost 3 bases and 3 bases, there was a span of 15 bases. The CDR3 sequence is CASSHLGQRDYEQYF. The CDR3, as DNA: TGTGCCAGCAGCCACCTCGGACAGCGGGACTACGAGCAGTACTTC.

The rearrangement joins TRBV25-1 to TRBJ2-1; 8 bases map to TRBD2. The CDR3 spans 16 residues. Germline V CDR1 and CDR2: MGHDK, SYGVNS. The trim removed 4 bases at V and 0 bases at J, leaving 5 bases unmatched. The CDR3 sequence: CASSGAGGSSYNEQFF. In nucleotides, the CDR3 is TGTGCCAGCAGTGGGGCGGGGGGCAGCTCCTACAATGAGCAGTTCTTC.

This chain connects TRBV28 to TRBJ1-2; TRBD1 agrees at 9 bases. The CDR3 covers 14 residues. The trim removed 8 bases at V and 8 bases at J, leaving 12 bases unmatched. Germline V lookup: CDR1 MDHEN, CDR2 SYDVKM. The CDR3 reads CASGLDRGRGGYTF. Here the CDR3 DNA reads TGTGCCAGCGGGTTGGACAGGGGACGCGGAGGCTACACCTTC.

The chain couples TRBV9 to TRBJ2-2; D might be TRBD2 (6 bases). The CDR3 runs 16 residues. CDR1 SGDLS and CDR2 YYNGEE come from the germline V gene. Deletions cut 2 bases from V and 6 bases from J, with 17 bases between. The CDR3 spells CASSVMDGSRPGELFF. Here the CDR3 DNA reads TGTGCCAGCAGCGTCATGGACGGGAGTCGTCCCGGGGAGCTGTTTTTT.

The genes are TRBV19 and TRBJ1-5; weak D call: TRBD1 (5 bases). Germline V lookup: CDR1 LNHDA, CDR2 SQIVND (reference sequence). This CDR3 contains 17 residues. The V end was cut by 8 bases, the J end by 0 bases, with 20 bases between. The CDR3 nucleotides are TGTGCCAGTGGGAGTCAAGGGGCAGATTATAGCAATCAGCCCCAGCATTTT. Translation gives CASGSQGADYSNQPQHF.

The genes are TRBV6-5 and TRBJ2-4; no definite D call. Germline V gives CDR1 MNHEY, CDR2 SVGAGI. The CDR3 consists of 13 residues. V shed 5 bases and J shed 6 bases, with 11 bases lying between them. CDR3 region: CASSRSLRNIQYF. The CDR3, as DNA: TGTGCCAGCAGTCGCTCCTTGAGAAACATTCAGTACTTC.

The chain carries TRBV7-9 and TRBJ1-2; D is ambiguous. V was cut by 5 bases and J by 9 bases, with 7 bases left in between. Looked up from germline, CDR1 is SEHNR and CDR2 is FQNEAQ (reference sequence). The CDR3 has 10 amino acids. Here the CDR3 DNA reads TGTGCCAGCAGCGGGTTTAGCTACACCTTC. Its protein product is CASSGFSYTF.

The genes are TRBV6-1 and TRBJ2-7; D gene ambiguous. Germline assignment: CDR1 MNHNS and CDR2 SASEGT. The ends were cut back, 0 bases at V and 4 bases at J, with 10 bases in the middle. The CDR3 covers 14 residues. The CDR3 loop is CASSEAIVFYEQYF. Written as DNA, the CDR3 is TGTGCCAGCAGTGAAGCTATAGTGTTTTACGAGCAGTACTTC.

The rearrangement uses TRBV28 and TRBJ1-5; 9 bases line up with TRBD1. Germline trimming cut 8 bases from V and 9 bases from J; bases unmatched to any gene: 14. The length of the CDR3 is 15 residues. In germline, CDR1 is MDHEN, CDR2 SYDVKM. The CDR3 nucleotides are TGTGCCAGCCGTCTCCCGGGACAGGGAGAAGGGCCCCAGCATTTT. Protein sequence: CASRLPGQGEGPQHF.

V and J are TRBV27 and TRBJ2-7; 8 bases are shared with TRBD1. Germline V gene data show CDR1 as MNHEY and CDR2 as SMNVEV (reference sequence). The ends lost 3 bases at V and 1 base at J; junction bases unmatched: 8. The length of the CDR3 is 16 residues. The CDR3 protein is CASSFLPRGPSYEQYF. Here the CDR3 DNA reads TGTGCCAGCAGTTTCCTTCCCAGGGGGCCATCCTACGAGCAGTACTTC.

The chain is built from TRBV28 and TRBJ1-1; the match to TRBD1 covers 10 bases. The CDR3 spans 15 residues. V gave up 6 bases and J gave up 3 bases; unmatched junction bases: 7. From germline, CDR1 is MDHEN and CDR2 SYDVKM. For the CDR3, the DNA is TGTGCCAGCAGCGACAGGGGGCGACAGGACACTGAAGCTTTCTTT. Protein sequence: CASSDRGRQDTEAFF. The whole variable domain, remainder taken from reference TRBV28 and TRBJ1-1, is DVKVTQSSRYLVKRTGEKVFLECVQDMDHENMFWYRQDPGLGLRLIYFSYDVKMKEKGDIPEGYSVSREKKERFSLILESASTNQTSMYLCASSDRGRQDTEAFFGQGTRLTVV.

The gene calls are TRBV5-1 and TRBJ2-5; 8 bases match TRBD2. With 1 base clipped from V and 8 bases from J, the junction kept 19 bases outside the gene matches. Per germline, CDR1 SGHRS and CDR2 YFSETQ. The CDR3 consists of 18 residues. CDR3 coding DNA: TGCGCCAGCAGCTTGTACGGAGGAGAAGAAGCGGGGGCCCACACCCAGTACTTC. This translates into CASSLYGGEEAGAHTQYF.

The chain uses TRBV5-4 and TRBJ1-4; 7 bases line up with TRBD1. Germline CDR1 SGHNT, CDR2 YYREEE (reference sequence). V shed 5 bases, J shed 5 bases, and the junction held 3 bases outside the gene matches. The CDR3 totals 13 residues. As DNA, the CDR3 is TGTGCCAGCAGTCCACAGGGGAATGAAAAACTGTTTTTT. Residues: CASSPQGNEKLFF.

This chain connects TRBV2 to TRBJ1-5; D is unclear. Germline V CDR1 and CDR2: SNHLY, FYNNEI. V was pared by 8 bases and J by 6 bases, with 11 bases between. The CDR3 is 12 amino acids. DNA for the CDR3: TGTGCCAGCGGGTCCCAGGTTCAGCCCCAGCATTTT. Its translation: CASGSQVQPQHF.